This T cell receptor beta chain was sequenced for a study of cytomegalovirus exposure and HLA in healthy donors. Germline V CDR1 and CDR2: MDHEN, SYDVKM. V was shortened by 4 bases and J by 6 bases, with 21 bases between the two germline ends. This CDR3 is 17 amino acids long. Vbeta (60) and Jbeta (13) primers were used in the PCR. The method was immunoSEQ multiplex PCR; TCRdb's version includes in-frame clones alone and lacks a portion of them. The sample lists about 98,000 clones; around two thirds were seen once. The sequence was obtained from a male donor in good health and CMV-seronegative. Specimen: PBMCs. The rearrangement joins TRBV28 to TRBJ2-2, with D possibly TRBD2 on 6 matching bases. CDR3: CASSSKHDVLAPGELFF. The DNA of the CDR3 is TGTGCCAGCAGTTCCAAACACGACGTACTAGCCCCCGGGGAGCTGTTTTTT.